These T cell receptor beta chains were read from a single sample in a study of cytomegalovirus exposure and HLA in healthy donors. Sequencing used immunoSEQ multiplex PCR; TCRdb keeps in-frame clones, though not all of them. The table has about 150,000 clones, about 66% seen once. Sequenced material: PBMCs. All receptors come from a human donor in good health. CDR3s include the opening cysteine and the closing phenylalanine or tryptophan. A D gene is named only where the DNA matches it firmly. Clone size appears in some rows only: once, few, many, or a class for an expanded clone.

J	size	V	length	D	DNA	CDR3
TRBJ1-4	NA	TRBV5-1	15	TRBD1	TGCGCCAGCAGCGTAGGGGGCTCAACTAATGAAAAACTGTTTTTT	CASSVGGSTNEKLFF
TRBJ2-1	NA	TRBV27	15	TRBD1	TGTGCCAGCAGTCGTATGGGACAGACGAAAAATGAGCAGTTCTTC	CASSRMGQTKNEQFF
TRBJ2-4	NA	TRBV15	13	TRBD2	TGTGCCACGACCAGCGGGAGGGGGGGCATTCAGTACTTC	CATTSGRGGIQYF
TRBJ2-7	NA	TRBV10-2	17	TRBD1	TGCGCCAGCAGGGATTGGGGTGGGGACAGGAGCTCCTACGAGCAGTACTTC	CASRDWGGDRSSYEQYF
TRBJ1-1	NA	TRBV7-9	14	TRBD1	TGTGCCAGCAGCCAACAGGGGACGAACACTGAAGCTTTCTTT	CASSQQGTNTEAFF
TRBJ1-4	NA	TRBV7-6	16	NA	TGTGCCAGCTCCCTAGGTGTCGGGAGGCATGGGGAAAAACTGTTTTTT	CASSLGVGRHGEKLFF
TRBJ1-4	NA	TRBV5-4	16	TRBD1	TGTGCCAGCAGCTTGGGCGCGGGACAGGCTTATGAAAAACTGTTTTTT	CASSLGAGQAYEKLFF
TRBJ2-3	few	TRBV7-9	13	NA	TGTGCCAGCAGCTCAGGACCGCAGGGTACGCAGTATTTT	CASSSGPQGTQYF
TRBJ2-7	NA	TRBV7-3	12	NA	TGTGCCAGCAGCTTACGAGGGTCCGAGCAGTACTTC	CASSLRGSEQYF
TRBJ2-2	NA	TRBV28	13	NA	TGTGCCAGCAGTTTAAAGCGCACCGGGGAGCTGTTTTTT	CASSLKRTGELFF
TRBJ2-7	NA	TRBV10-3	16	NA	TGTGCCATCAGTGAGTCCAGACAGTACCTCTCCTACGAGCAGTACTTC	CAISESRQYLSYEQYF
TRBJ2-7	NA	TRBV11-3	14	NA	TGTGCCAGCAGACCCCGGACCGACTACTCCGAGCAGTACTTC	CASRPRTDYSEQYF
TRBJ2-3	few	TRBV5-1	14	NA	TGCGCCAGCAGCTATCGACAGGGCACAGATACGCAGTATTTT	CASSYRQGTDTQYF
TRBJ2-7	NA	TRBV6-1	16	TRBD2	TGTGCCAGCAGTGAACGTGGGACTAGCGGGATAAACGAGCAGTACTTC	CASSERGTSGINEQYF
TRBJ1-4	NA	TRBV5-5	14	TRBD1	TGTGCCAGCAGCCAGACAGGGGGTAATGAAAAACTGTTTTTT	CASSQTGGNEKLFF
TRBJ1-1	NA	TRBV5-4	14	NA	TGTGCCAGCAGCTTGGTTCGGGGGGGGACTGAAGCTTTCTTT	CASSLVRGGTEAFF
TRBJ2-2	NA	TRBV5-1	15	NA	TGCGCCAGCAGCTGGGGACACCCGAACACCGGGGAGCTGTTTTTT	CASSWGHPNTGELFF
TRBJ1-5	NA	TRBV19	13	NA	TGTGCCAGTATGGAAAGGGGTAATCAGCCCCAGCATTTT	CASMERGNQPQHF
TRBJ1-4	NA	TRBV27	16	TRBD1	TGTGCCAGCAGTCAAGGGACAGGGGGCGGGAATGAAAAACTGTTTTTT	CASSQGTGGGNEKLFF
TRBJ2-5	NA	TRBV9	15	NA	TGTGCCAGCAGCCCCCGAGGTGCAGGGAGGGAGACCCAGTACTTC	CASSPRGAGRETQYF
TRBJ1-5	few	TRBV6-1	16	NA	TGTGCCAGCAGTGAAGACACCGCATATAGCAATCAGCCCCAGCATTTT	CASSEDTAYSNQPQHF
TRBJ2-1	NA	TRBV25-1	15	TRBD1	TGTGCCAGCAGTGAAACAGGGGGGAACTACAATGAGCAGTTCTTC	CASSETGGNYNEQFF
TRBJ2-1	NA	TRBV28	15	NA	TGTGCCAGCACCCGACTCCCCCAGGGGCCCAGTGAGCAGTTCTTC	CASTRLPQGPSEQFF
TRBJ2-7	NA	TRBV19	15	TRBD2	TGTGCCAGTAGTAGACCGGGACTAGCGGGAGCCGAGCAGTACTTC	CASSRPGLAGAEQYF
TRBJ2-2	NA	TRBV5-1	15	TRBD2	TGCGCCAGCAGTACTAGCGGGAGGGAGACCGGGGAGCTGTTTTTT	CASSTSGRETGELFF
TRBJ1-2	NA	TRBV6-1	15	TRBD1	TGTGCCAGCAGTCCGCAGGGGGCGATGATCGGCGGCTACACCTTC	CASSPQGAMIGGYTF
TRBJ1-1	NA	TRBV6-5	15	NA	TGTGCCAGCAGTCAAGGACAGTCCTACGACACTGAAGCTTTCTTT	CASSQGQSYDTEAFF
TRBJ2-2	NA	TRBV28	17	NA	TGTGCCAGCAGTTTATCCCCAGGGGCGACGAACACCGGGGAGCTGTTTTTT	CASSLSPGATNTGELFF
TRBJ2-5	NA	TRBV14	13	NA	TGTGCCAGCAGCCAAGATTCGCGAGAGACCCAGTACTTC	CASSQDSRETQYF
TRBJ2-7	NA	TRBV7-9	15	TRBD1	TGTGCCAGCAGCTCCGAGGTCGGACAGGGCCACGAGCAGTACTTC	CASSSEVGQGHEQYF
TRBJ2-7	NA	TRBV4-1	15	NA	TGCGCCAGCAGCCAAGTGAGGCAGGGTTCATACGAGCAGTACTTC	CASSQVRQGSYEQYF
TRBJ1-2	NA	TRBV7-2	14	NA	TGTGCCAGCAGCTTGAGGTTACGGCGGAGTGGCTACACCTTC	CASSLRLRRSGYTF
TRBJ1-1	NA	TRBV14	15	TRBD1	TGTGCCAGCAGCCGAAGACAGGGGACAGGCACTGAAGCTTTCTTT	CASSRRQGTGTEAFF
TRBJ1-1	few	TRBV6-1	15	NA	TGTGCCAGCACGTCAGTCCCGGGGAGAGACACTGAAGCTTTCTTT	CASTSVPGRDTEAFF
TRBJ2-3	NA	TRBV7-2	18	TRBD2	TGTGCCAGCAGCAGCGGGGGTAGCGGGAGAGTAGGCACAGATACGCAGTATTTT	CASSSGGSGRVGTDTQYF
TRBJ1-1	NA	TRBV2	14	NA	TGTGCCACAGAAAGCCAGGGGCTGAACACTGAAGCTTTCTTT	CATESQGLNTEAFF
TRBJ2-2	NA	TRBV7-9	14	TRBD1	TGTGCCAGCAGTCGGACAGGGCCCGACGGGGAGCTGTTTTTT	CASSRTGPDGELFF
TRBJ1-1	NA	TRBV5-1	15	TRBD1	TGCGCCAGCAGCACCACAGGGGGCCGAGGCACTGAAGCTTTCTTT	CASSTTGGRGTEAFF
TRBJ1-2	few	TRBV25-1	17	TRBD1	TGTGCCAGCAGTGACCCGGGACAGGGAGGATTGGGGGATGGCTACACCTTC	CASSDPGQGGLGDGYTF
TRBJ1-5	NA	TRBV28	16	TRBD1	TGTGCCAGCAGTCCCGGACAGGGGTTCGGGAATCAGCCCCAGCATTTT	CASSPGQGFGNQPQHF
TRBJ2-7	few	TRBV27	14	NA	TGTGCCAGCACTTCTCTAGCGAGCTCCTACGAGCAGTACTTC	CASTSLASSYEQYF
TRBJ2-1	NA	TRBV6-8	16	NA	TGTGCCAGCAGTCGACCCATTCGCGGGCCCTACAATGAGCAGTTCTTC	CASSRPIRGPYNEQFF
TRBJ2-3	NA	TRBV14	13	NA	TGTGCCAGCAGCCAGGCCGGGTCAGATACGCAGTATTTT	CASSQAGSDTQYF
TRBJ1-1	few	TRBV6-5	13	TRBD1	TGTGCCAGCAGTAGACAGGGGGGCACTGAAGCTTTCTTT	CASSRQGGTEAFF
TRBJ1-3	few	TRBV10-1	13	NA	TGCGCCAGCAGTGCCTCACTTGGAAACACCATATATTTT	CASSASLGNTIYF
TRBJ2-2	NA	TRBV6-5	15	NA	TGTGCCAGCAGTTACTCGGACAAGAACACCGGGGAGCTGTTTTTT	CASSYSDKNTGELFF
TRBJ1-1	NA	TRBV28	14	TRBD1	TGTGCCAGCATTTGGGACAGGGGGAACACTGAAGCTTTCTTT	CASIWDRGNTEAFF
TRBJ2-3	few	TRBV29-1	13	NA	TGCAGCGTCAGGGGTGCGACACAGAATACGCAGTATTTT	CSVRGATQNTQYF
TRBJ2-7	NA	TRBV5-5	14	NA	TGTGCCAGCAGCGATTATTCCGGGTCCTTCGAGCAGTACTTC	CASSDYSGSFEQYF
TRBJ2-7	few	TRBV28	16	TRBD2	TGTGCCAGCAGCCCGTCTGGGTCTAGCGGGACTTACGAGCAGTACTTC	CASSPSGSSGTYEQYF
TRBJ2-7	NA	TRBV6-5	13	NA	TGTGCCAGCAGTTACTCATCCAGCTACGAGCAGTACTTC	CASSYSSSYEQYF
TRBJ2-7	NA	TRBV9	13	NA	TGTGCCAGCAGCGCTCGCGGTGCTGCTCAGCAGTACTTC	CASSARGAAQQYF